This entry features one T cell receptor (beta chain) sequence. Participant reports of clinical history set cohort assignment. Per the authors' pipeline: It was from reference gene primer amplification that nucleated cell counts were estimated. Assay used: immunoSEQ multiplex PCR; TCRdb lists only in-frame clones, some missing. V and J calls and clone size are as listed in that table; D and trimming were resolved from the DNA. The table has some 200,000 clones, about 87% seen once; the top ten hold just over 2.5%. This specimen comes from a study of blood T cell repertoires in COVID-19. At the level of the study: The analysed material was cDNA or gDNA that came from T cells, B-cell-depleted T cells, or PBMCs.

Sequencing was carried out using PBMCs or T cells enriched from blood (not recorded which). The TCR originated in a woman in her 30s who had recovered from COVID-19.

The CDR3 DNA follows: TGCGCCAGCAGCCCCTTAGGACTAGCGGGGGGGTACGAGCAGTACTTC. Translation gives CASSPLGLAGGYEQYF. The chain joins TRBV5-1 to TRBJ2-7; 15 nucleotides agree with TRBD2. The V gene end was trimmed by 4 bases and the J gene end by 4 bases; junction bases not matched to a gene: 6. Germline V gene lookup returns CDR1 SGHRS and CDR2 YFSETQ. The CDR3 totals 16 residues.